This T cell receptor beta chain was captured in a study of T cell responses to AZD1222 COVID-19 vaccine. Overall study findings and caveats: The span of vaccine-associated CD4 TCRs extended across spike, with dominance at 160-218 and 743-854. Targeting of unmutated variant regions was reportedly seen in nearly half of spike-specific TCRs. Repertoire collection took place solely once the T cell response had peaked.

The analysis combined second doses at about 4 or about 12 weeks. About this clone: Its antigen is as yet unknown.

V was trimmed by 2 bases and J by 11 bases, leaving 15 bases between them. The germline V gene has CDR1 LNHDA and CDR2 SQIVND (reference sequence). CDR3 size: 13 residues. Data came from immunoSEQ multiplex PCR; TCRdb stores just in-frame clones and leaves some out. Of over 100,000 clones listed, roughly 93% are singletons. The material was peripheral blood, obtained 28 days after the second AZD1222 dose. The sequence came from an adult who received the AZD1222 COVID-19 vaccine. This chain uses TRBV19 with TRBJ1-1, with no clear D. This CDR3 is CASSIIKGSRAFF. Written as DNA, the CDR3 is TGTGCCAGTAGTATAATCAAGGGCAGCAGGGCTTTCTTT.